What follows are 14 T cell receptor beta chains derived from one specimen sequenced in a study of blood T cells in healthy people across ages. Next came a second PCR, run for about 7 to 12 cycles, which used a sample-barcoded 5' primer along with a J-beta primer mix. TCRdb passed the 5' RACE reads through MiXCR, listing each CDR3 protein once. The profile shows 1.4 million or so distinct CDR3 sequences, approximately 39% of them singletons. The specimen sequenced was blood. Receptor source: a woman aged 18-29 years in good health.

In this sample, this clonotype turned up a few times. The chain carries TRBV20-1 and TRBJ2-5; 12 bases fit TRBD2. Germline V gene data show CDR1 as DFQATT and CDR2 as SNEGSKA (reference sequence). The length of the CDR3 is 14 residues. Unmatched junction bases numbered 13, after V lost 6 bases and J lost 11 bases. The CDR3 region has the DNA TGCAGTGCCAGTGGACTAGCGGGATCGCTTGAGCAGTACTTC. Protein: CSASGLAGSLEQYF.

A note on this clonotype: A read error may account for a junction end that differs from germline. V gene TRBV12-3 or TRBV12-4 combines with J gene TRBJ2-3, with 12 bases that match TRBD2. CDR3 length equals 16 residues. In DNA form, the CDR3 reads TGTGCCTGCAGCCTCAGACTAGCGGGGGCCACAGATACGCAGTATTTT. Amino acids: CACSLRLAGATDTQYF.

The chain employs TRBV3-1 and TRBJ1-2; D is ambiguous. The V gene's germline CDR1 is LGHDT and CDR2 YNNKEL (reference sequence). The V end was cut by 1 base, the J end by 8 bases, with 11 bases between. The CDR3 consists of 13 residues. The CDR3 loop is CASSQGGLGGYTF. In DNA, the CDR3 is TGTGCCAGCAGCCAAGGAGGGCTTGGGGGCTACACCTTC. Drawing the rest from reference TRBV3-1 and TRBJ1-2, the complete variable domain is DTAVSQTPKYLVTQMGNDKSIKCEQNLGHDTMYWYKQDSKKFLKIMFSYNNKELIINETVPNRFSPKSPDKAHLNLHINSLELGDSAVYFCASSQGGLGGYTFGSGTRLTVV.

Written as DNA, the CDR3 is TGCAGTGCCCCGGACAGGGAAAAGGACGGGGAGCTGTTTTTT. It encodes CSAPDREKDGELFF. The rearrangement uses TRBV20-1 and TRBJ2-2; 8 nucleotides line up with TRBD1. Germline V gives CDR1 DFQATT, CDR2 SNEGSKA (reference sequence). The length of the CDR3 is 14 residues. V was pared by 6 bases and J by 7 bases, with 10 bases of the junction left unmatched.

V is TRBV24-1 and J is TRBJ1-2; possibly TRBD1 for D (5 bases). The V gene lost 9 bases and the J gene lost 5 bases, with 21 bases spanning the gap. Germline loops: CDR1 KGHDR, CDR2 SFDVKD. The CDR3 contains 15 residues. CDR3 coding DNA: TGTGCCACCGCACAGCAGGGAGGAGAGTCGTATGGCTACACCTTC. Translation: CATAQQGGESYGYTF.

This chain uses TRBV7-2 with TRBJ2-6, with 8 bases aligning to TRBD2. Germline assignment: CDR1 SGHTA and CDR2 FQGNSA. The length of the CDR3 is 17 residues. The ends lost 0 bases at V and 4 bases at J; junction bases unmatched: 5. For the CDR3, the DNA is TGTGCCAGCAGCTTAGCGAGACTAGCGAACGGGGCCAACGTCCTGACTTTC. This sequence encodes CASSLARLANGANVLTF.

The V gene is TRBV5-1, the J gene TRBJ1-5; the D gene is possibly TRBD1 (5 bases). The CDR3 sequence is 15 residues long. Between the trimmed V and J ends, which lost 0 bases and 5 bases, there was a span of 12 bases. Germline CDR1 is SGHRS and CDR2 is YFSETQ. CDR3 DNA sequence: TGCGCCAGCAGCTTGGGGGTGACAGCAGATCAGCCCCAGCATTTT. Its translation is CASSLGVTADQPQHF. Based on the CDR3 plus reference TRBV5-1 and TRBJ1-5, the full variable domain is KAGVTQTPRYLIKTRGQQVTLSCSPISGHRSVSWYQQTPGQGLQFLFEYFSETQRNKGNFPGRFSGRQFSNSRSEMNVSTLELGDSALYLCASSLGVTADQPQHFGDGTRLSIL.

This clonotype was picked up a small number of times. The chain joins TRBV7-9 to TRBJ2-7; D is unclear. V was shortened by 5 bases and J by 5 bases, with 7 bases between the two germline ends. CDR1 is SEHNR, CDR2 FQNEAQ, per germline (reference sequence). The CDR3 length is 11 residues. DNA for the CDR3: TGTGCCAGCAGCCCAAACGACGAGCAGTACTTC. Its translation is CASSPNDEQYF.

This sequence joins TRBV20-1 and TRBJ2-5, with a weak D call TRBD2 (6 bases). TRBJ2-7 matches the DNA end more closely, so the J call is doubtful. Germline CDR1 is DFQATT and CDR2 is SNEGSKA (reference sequence). CDR3 length: 13 amino acids. CDR3 region: CSARGGVWYEQYF. CDR3 nucleotide sequence: TGCAGTGCTAGAGGGGGGGTCTGGTACGAGCAGTACTTC.

The J gene is TRBJ2-1, the V gene TRBV7-3; D possibly corresponds to TRBD1 (6 bases). Looked up from germline, CDR1 is SGHTA and CDR2 is FQGTGA. V was clipped by 5 bases and J by 6 bases, with 20 bases between them. The CDR3 loop spans 16 amino acids. The CDR3 sequence is CASSPPGHLSPNEQFF. Written as DNA, the CDR3 is TGTGCCAGCAGCCCCCCGGGACACTTATCCCCCAATGAGCAGTTCTTC.

V is TRBV29-1 and J is TRBJ2-7; 9 nucleotides agree with TRBD2. Germline CDR1 SQVTM, CDR2 ANQGSEA. This CDR3 comprises 14 residues. J gave up 7 bases and V 7 bases, and 14 bases lay outside the gene matches. In DNA, the CDR3 is TGCAGCGCTCCTAGCGGGAAGAACTACAATGAGCAGTACTTC. Protein sequence: CSAPSGKNYNEQYF.

V usage is TRBV18 and J usage is TRBJ2-7, with TRBD1 as a possible D gene (6 bases). Germline V gene lookup returns CDR1 KGHSH and CDR2 LQKENI. Trimming took 2 bases from V and 7 from J, leaving 12 bases between them. The CDR3 runs 13 residues. CDR3 in DNA: TGTGCCAGCTCACCAGTCGGGGACAATGAGCAGTACTTC. This encodes CASSPVGDNEQYF.

The chain employs TRBV6-5 and TRBJ2-7; D remains unclear. Germline V lookup: CDR1 MNHEY, CDR2 SVGAGI. V was cut by 2 bases and J by 0 bases, with 8 bases left in between. CDR3 length equals 14 residues. CDR3 coding DNA: TGTGCCAGCAGTTACACCCGGACCTCCTACGAGCAGTACTTC. Its translation is CASSYTRTSYEQYF.

Only a few counts were recorded for this clonotype. CDR3 amino acids: CASSEIQGMDSPLHF. The CDR3 DNA reads as TGTGCCAGCAGTGAGATACAGGGAATGGATTCACCCCTCCACTTT. This rearrangement joins TRBV2 to TRBJ1-6; tentatively, D is TRBD1 (6 bases). The CDR3 consists of 15 residues. CDR1 and CDR2 from the germline V gene are SNHLY and FYNNEI. V was cut by 3 bases and J by 8 bases, with 14 bases left in between.